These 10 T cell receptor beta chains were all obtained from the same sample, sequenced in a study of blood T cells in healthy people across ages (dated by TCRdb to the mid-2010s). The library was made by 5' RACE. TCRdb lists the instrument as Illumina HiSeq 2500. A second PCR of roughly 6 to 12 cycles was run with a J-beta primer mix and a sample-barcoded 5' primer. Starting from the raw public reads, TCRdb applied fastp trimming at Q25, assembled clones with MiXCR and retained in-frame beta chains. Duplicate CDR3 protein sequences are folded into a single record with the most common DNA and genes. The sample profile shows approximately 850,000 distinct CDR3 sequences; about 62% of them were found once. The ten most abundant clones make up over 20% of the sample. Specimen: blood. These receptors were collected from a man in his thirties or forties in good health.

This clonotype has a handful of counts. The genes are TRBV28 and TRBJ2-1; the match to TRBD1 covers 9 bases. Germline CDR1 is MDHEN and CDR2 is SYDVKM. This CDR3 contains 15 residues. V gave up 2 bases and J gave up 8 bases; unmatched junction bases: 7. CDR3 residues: CASSLTGTGSDEQFF. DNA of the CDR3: TGTGCCAGCAGTTTAACCGGGACAGGGAGTGATGAGCAGTTCTTC.

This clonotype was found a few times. CDR3 nucleotides: TGTGCCAGCAGCTTAGCACAAACCTCCTACGAGCAGTACTTC. The encoded protein is CASSLAQTSYEQYF. The chain recombines TRBV7-2 with TRBJ2-7; D unresolved. Germline V gene lookup returns CDR1 SGHTA and CDR2 FQGNSA. The CDR3 covers 14 residues. V lost 0 bases and J 0 bases, leaving 6 bases between the germline ends.

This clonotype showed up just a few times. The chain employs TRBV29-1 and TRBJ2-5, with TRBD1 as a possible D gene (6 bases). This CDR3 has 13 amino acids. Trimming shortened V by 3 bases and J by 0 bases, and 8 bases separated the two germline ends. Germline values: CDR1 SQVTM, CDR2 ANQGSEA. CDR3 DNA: TGCAGCGTTGACTGGGACAACCAAGAGACCCAGTACTTC. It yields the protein CSVDWDNQETQYF.

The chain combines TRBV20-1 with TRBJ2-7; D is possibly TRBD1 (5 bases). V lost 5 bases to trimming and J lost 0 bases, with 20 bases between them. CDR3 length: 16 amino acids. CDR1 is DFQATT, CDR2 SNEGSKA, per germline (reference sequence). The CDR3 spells CSAGAFDRWSSYEQYF. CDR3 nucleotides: TGCAGTGCTGGGGCCTTCGACCGCTGGAGCTCCTACGAGCAGTACTTC.

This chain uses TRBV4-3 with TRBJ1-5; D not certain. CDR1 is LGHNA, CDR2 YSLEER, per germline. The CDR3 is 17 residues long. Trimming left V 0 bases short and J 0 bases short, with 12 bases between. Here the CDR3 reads CASSQDLSRLSNQPQHF. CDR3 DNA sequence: TGCGCCAGCAGCCAAGATTTATCCCGACTTAGCAATCAGCCCCAGCATTTT.

CDR3 DNA: TGCGCCAGCAGCTTGCTTCAACTGGACTTAACCTACGAGCAGTACTTC. It yields the protein CASSLLQLDLTYEQYF. The chain has TRBV5-1 and TRBJ2-7, with D perhaps TRBD2 (5 bases). CDR1 is SGHRS and CDR2 is YFSETQ in the germline V gene. V lost 1 base and J 2 bases, leaving 16 bases between the germline ends. This CDR3 is 16 amino acids long.

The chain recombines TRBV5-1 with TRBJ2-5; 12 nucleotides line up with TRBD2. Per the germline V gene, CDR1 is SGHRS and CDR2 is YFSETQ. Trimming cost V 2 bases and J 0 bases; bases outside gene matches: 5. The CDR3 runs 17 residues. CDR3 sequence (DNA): TGCGCCAGCAGCTTAGGACTAGCGGGACTGTACCAAGAGACCCAGTACTTC. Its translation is CASSLGLAGLYQETQYF. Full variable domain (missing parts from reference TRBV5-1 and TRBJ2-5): KAGVTQTPRYLIKTRGQQVTLSCSPISGHRSVSWYQQTPGQGLQFLFEYFSETQRNKGNFPGRFSGRQFSNSRSEMNVSTLELGDSALYLCASSLGLAGLYQETQYFGPGTRLLVL.

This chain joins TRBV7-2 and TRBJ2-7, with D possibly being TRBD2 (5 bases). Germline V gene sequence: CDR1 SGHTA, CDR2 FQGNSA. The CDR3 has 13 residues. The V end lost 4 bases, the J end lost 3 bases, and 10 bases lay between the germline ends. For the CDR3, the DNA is TGTGCCAGCAGCTATAGCGTGAACTACGAGCAGTACTTC. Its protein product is CASSYSVNYEQYF.

The CDR3 DNA follows: TGTGCCAGCAGCCAACTGAATCTGGGGGAGCAGTACTTC. Amino acid sequence: CASSQLNLGEQYF. J is TRBJ2-5 and V is TRBV5-8, with D perhaps matching TRBD1 or TRBD2 (5 bases each). V lost 4 bases and J lost 11, with 18 bases in between. Germline CDR1 and CDR2: SGHTS and YDEGEE. This CDR3 comprises 13 residues.

The CDR3 loop reads CASSQERGNEQYF. CDR3 sequence (DNA): TGCGCCAGCAGCCAAGAGAGGGGTAATGAGCAGTACTTC. V usage is TRBV4-3 and J usage is TRBJ2-5; D tentatively reads TRBD1 or TRBD2 (5 bases each). Germline V gene sequence: CDR1 LGHNA, CDR2 YSLEER. V lost 0 bases, J lost 11 bases, and 13 bases lay in between. This CDR3 contains 13 residues.